What follows describes a single T cell receptor beta chain. Its specificity is not known. Assay used: immunoSEQ multiplex PCR; TCRdb lists only in-frame clones, some missing. The sample has under 3,000 clones, under 40% seen once; the top ten hold around 18%. This entry belongs to a study of T cells in localized non-small cell lung cancer. Overall study findings and caveats: Uninvolved adjacent lung had more T cell clonality than any other tissue, topping tumor. Because sequencing included only one region (of the tumor), heterogeneity remains possible. Adjacent lung had a median around 50 of the 100 largest tumor clones.

There are 15 residues in the CDR3. V was clipped by 3 bases and J by 2 bases, with 13 bases between them. Germline CDR1 reads SGHNT; CDR2 reads YENEEA. The sequence was obtained from a female donor of 60 years or more with stage II lung adenocarcinoma. V gene TRBV11-3 combines with J gene TRBJ1-2, with no clear D. The sequencing used lung tumor tissue, collected before any cancer treatment. CDR3 region: CASSLGVGQNYGYTF. In DNA form, the CDR3 reads TGTGCCAGCAGCTTGGGTGTAGGGCAGAACTATGGCTACACCTTC.